The TCR beta chain described here comes from a study of shared clonotypes between healthy human individuals. The table came from immunoSEQ multiplex PCR; TCRdb's copy has only in-frame clones and leaves some out. The repertoire has fewer than 2.5 million clones, 93% of them found once; the top ten carry about 0.38%. V lost 5 bases to trimming and J lost 3 bases; unmatched junction nucleotides: 9. Germline-derived CDR1 and CDR2 are GTSNPN and SVGIG (reference sequence). The CDR3 spans 15 residues. This receptor was taken from a man aged 18 to 29 in good health. Some clones in this sample may be carry-over from other donors' samples. The chain combines TRBV30 with TRBJ1-4, with 7 bases lining up with TRBD1. The sequencing sample was made of naive CD4+ T cells from PBMCs. Subset noted: CD45RA+ positively selected. The CDR3, as DNA: TGTGCCTGGGATCTTAACAGGGGTTCTAATGAAAAACTGTTTTTT. This gives the protein CAWDLNRGSNEKLFF.